These 18 T cell receptor beta chains came from one sample sequenced in a study of beta chain features in type 1 diabetes. Study observations and caveats: For Type 1 diabetes patients, all four CD4+ subsets carried TCRB CDR3s that were moderately but significantly shorter.

Their antigens remain unidentified. TCRB transcripts that were expressed got sequenced, as all of the isolated RNA had been reverse transcribed. Repertoires were generated with immunoSEQ multiplex PCR, while TCRdb's copy carries only in-frame clones and drops some. This sample has roughly 300,000 clones, with about 13% found just once. Sequenced input: naive CD4+ T cells from blood. The receptor set was obtained from a man aged 25-45 years with type 1 diabetes.

This clone has a handful of counts. The genes are TRBV29-1 and TRBJ1-2, with 7 positions matching TRBD1. The ends lost 6 bases at V and 3 bases at J; junction bases unmatched: 7. CDR3 length: 13 amino acids. In germline, CDR1 is SQVTM, CDR2 ANQGSEA. The DNA of the CDR3 is TGCAGCGTACCGGGACAGTCTCACTATGGCTACACCTTC. Protein: CSVPGQSHYGYTF.

The table lists this clone with a few counts. The chain combines TRBV27 with TRBJ2-1, with D possibly being TRBD1 (5 bases). Deletions cut 6 bases from V and 9 bases from J, with 12 bases between. This CDR3 comprises 12 residues. Germline assignment: CDR1 MNHEY and CDR2 SMNVEV (reference sequence). CDR3 loop: CASSRERGEQFF. The CDR3, as DNA: TGTGCCAGCAGCAGGGAAAGGGGTGAGCAGTTCTTC.

This clone was seen only a few times. V usage is TRBV23-1 and J usage is TRBJ2-2; tentative D call: TRBD1 (6 bases). TRBV23-1 counts as an open reading frame of uncertain function. V was cut by 9 bases and J by 3 bases, with 17 bases left in between. CDR3 length: 15 residues. CDR3 sequence: CARERGTDYTGELFF. Here the CDR3 DNA reads TGCGCCAGGGAGAGGGGGACGGATTACACCGGGGAGCTGTTTTTT.

This clone was found a few times. The chain combines TRBV28 with TRBJ2-1; D perhaps matches TRBD1 (6 bases). Germline CDR1 reads MDHEN; CDR2 reads SYDVKM. The V gene lost 5 bases and the J gene lost 5 bases, with 10 bases spanning the gap. This CDR3 has 13 amino acids. The CDR3 loop reads CASSNGDNNEQFF. In nucleotides, the CDR3 is TGTGCCAGCAGTAACGGGGACAACAATGAGCAGTTCTTC.

V is TRBV6-5 and J is TRBJ2-7, with D unresolved. CDR3 length: 14 residues. V gave up 2 bases and J gave up 2 bases, with 10 bases separating them. Germline V CDR1 and CDR2: MNHEY, SVGAGI. The CDR3 DNA sequence: TGTGCCAGCAGTTACACCTGGAGTGCCTACGAGCAGTACTTC. It is translated as CASSYTWSAYEQYF.

This clone was counted between two and nine times. The V gene is TRBV13, the J gene TRBJ2-7; 7 bases align to TRBD1. CDR1 PRHDT and CDR2 FYEKMQ come from the germline V gene (reference sequence). V was pared by 3 bases and J by 7 bases, with 6 bases of the junction left unmatched. The CDR3 loop spans 13 amino acids. The CDR3 DNA reads as TGTGCCAGCAGCTTCACAGGGGTTCGGGAGCAGTACTTC. The encoded protein is CASSFTGVREQYF. Variable domain in full (rest from reference TRBV13 and TRBJ2-7): AAGVIQSPRHLIKEKRETATLKCYPIPRHDTVYWYQQGPGQDPQFLISFYEKMQSDKGSIPDRFSAQQFSDYHSELNMSSLELGDSALYFCASSFTGVREQYFGPGTRLTVT.

The chain joins TRBV7-3 to TRBJ2-1, with D possibly matching TRBD1 (6 bases). Trimming shortened V by 2 bases and J by 1 base, and 15 bases separated the two germline ends. Germline assignment: CDR1 SGHTA and CDR2 FQGTGA. This CDR3 is built from 17 residues. The CDR3 nucleotides are TGTGCCAGCAGCTTACGTCGAGGACAGACATCCTACAATGAGCAGTTCTTC. It codes for CASSLRRGQTSYNEQFF.

A few counts support this clone. This rearrangement joins TRBV5-1 to TRBJ2-3; 8 positions match TRBD2. The J segment lost 0 bases and the V segment lost 2 bases, leaving 2 bases of the junction unmatched. The CDR3 extends over 15 amino acids. Germline V gene sequence: CDR1 SGHRS, CDR2 YFSETQ. The CDR3 nucleotides are TGCGCCAGCAGCTTTCGGGAGGGTAGCACAGATACGCAGTATTTT. Protein product: CASSFREGSTDTQYF.

This clone was picked up a small number of times. The chain joins TRBV5-1 to TRBJ2-1; no reliable D call. The germline CDR1 and CDR2 sequences are SGHRS and YFSETQ. The CDR3 is made up of 15 amino acids. Trimming removed 4 bases from V and 8 bases from J, with 19 bases in between. Here the CDR3 reads CASSGPAPGKDEQFF. CDR3 nucleotides: TGCGCCAGCAGCGGCCCGGCCCCAGGAAAGGATGAGCAGTTCTTC.

In its sample, this clone was seen a few times. The chain employs TRBV15 and TRBJ2-5, with 9 bases fitting TRBD2. The CDR3 extends over 16 amino acids. The germline V gene encodes CDR1 LNHNV and CDR2 YYDKDF (reference sequence). With V trimmed by 3 bases and J by 5 bases, 10 bases remained unmatched. The CDR3 reads CATSRELAGFHETQYF. CDR3 in DNA: TGTGCCACCAGCAGGGAGCTAGCGGGATTTCACGAGACCCAGTACTTC. Together with reference TRBV15 and TRBJ2-5, the CDR3 gives the full variable domain: DAMVIQNPRYQVTQFGKPVTLSCSQTLNHNVMYWYQQKSSQAPKLLFHYYDKDFNNEADTPDNFQSRRPNTSFCFLDIRSPGLGDTAMYLCATSRELAGFHETQYFGPGTRLLVL.

The rearrangement uses TRBV9 and TRBJ2-5, with 9 nucleotides matching TRBD1. CDR3 length: 15 residues. Trimming cost V 3 bases and J 5 bases; bases outside gene matches: 8. Germline V lookup: CDR1 SGDLS, CDR2 YYNGEE. The CDR3 coding sequence is TGTGCCAGCAGCGCCACAGGGGGCGCAGGGGAGACCCAGTACTTC. Amino acid sequence: CASSATGGAGETQYF.

J is TRBJ2-1 and V is TRBV5-1; 8 nucleotides line up with TRBD2. The CDR3 runs 14 residues. V was pared by 2 bases and J by 7 bases, with 5 bases of the junction left unmatched. The germline CDR1 and CDR2 sequences are SGHRS and YFSETQ. This CDR3 reads CASSLSGGQNEQFF. The DNA for the CDR3 is TGCGCCAGCAGCTTATCGGGAGGGCAAAATGAGCAGTTCTTC.

The sample holds a few counts of this clone. The rearrangement links TRBV4-2 to TRBJ1-1, with 10 bases lining up with TRBD1. V shed 3 bases and J 1 base; nucleotides not matched to a gene: 8. Per the germline V gene, CDR1 is LGHNA and CDR2 is YNFKEQ. The CDR3 consists of 17 residues. CDR3: CASSHGSGTGENTEAFF. DNA of the CDR3: TGTGCCAGCAGCCACGGCTCCGGGACAGGGGAGAACACTGAAGCTTTCTTT.

This clone came up a few times. Other DNA sequences from this sample encode an identical CDR3 as well. The chain employs TRBV5-4 and TRBJ2-2, with 10 bases fitting TRBD1. The V segment lost 3 bases and the J segment 5 bases; nucleotides outside the gene matches: 4. Germline V lookup: CDR1 SGHNT, CDR2 YYREEE (reference sequence). The CDR3 is made up of 15 amino acids. CDR3 bases: TGTGCCAGCAGCTCCCGGGACAGGGGAACCGGGGAGCTGTTTTTT. Translating it yields CASSSRDRGTGELFF.

The chain joins TRBV5-1 to TRBJ2-3; TRBD2 matches at 13 bases. The CDR3 extends over 15 amino acids. The germline gives CDR1 SGHRS, CDR2 YFSETQ. The trim removed 3 bases at V and 6 bases at J, leaving 4 bases unmatched. The CDR3 DNA is TGCGCCAGCAGCTACGGACTAGCGGGAGAGGATACGCAGTATTTT. Protein product: CASSYGLAGEDTQYF. Full variable domain (remainder filled in from reference TRBV5-1 and TRBJ2-3): KAGVTQTPRYLIKTRGQQVTLSCSPISGHRSVSWYQQTPGQGLQFLFEYFSETQRNKGNFPGRFSGRQFSNSRSEMNVSTLELGDSALYLCASSYGLAGEDTQYFGPGTRLTVL.

This clone was detected a few times. The rearrangement links TRBV19 to TRBJ2-5; unclear D gene. Germline lookup yields CDR1 LNHDA and CDR2 SQIVND (reference sequence). V was cut by 8 bases and J by 2 bases, with 12 bases left in between. This CDR3 contains 13 residues. CDR3 sequence (DNA): TGTGCCAGTTCGCGGCTGAGACAAGAGACCCAGTACTTC. This encodes CASSRLRQETQYF.

A few counts support this clone. The chain links TRBV29-1 to TRBJ2-1; D is uncertain. The CDR3 runs 14 residues. The germline V gene encodes CDR1 SQVTM and CDR2 ANQGSEA. Trimming pared 4 bases from V and 0 bases from J, leaving 10 bases between. The chain's CDR3 is CSVVRAVSYNEQFF. The CDR3 DNA reads TGCAGCGTTGTTAGAGCCGTCTCCTACAATGAGCAGTTCTTC.

V is TRBV6-5 and J is TRBJ2-7; 11 bases align to TRBD1. The germline gives CDR1 MNHEY, CDR2 SVGAGI. This CDR3 has 15 residues. With 6 bases clipped from V and 7 bases from J, the junction kept 11 bases outside the gene matches. DNA of the CDR3: TGTGCCAGCAGCCGCTCCGGACAGGGGGCAGGGGAGCAGTACTTC. Its protein is CASSRSGQGAGEQYF.